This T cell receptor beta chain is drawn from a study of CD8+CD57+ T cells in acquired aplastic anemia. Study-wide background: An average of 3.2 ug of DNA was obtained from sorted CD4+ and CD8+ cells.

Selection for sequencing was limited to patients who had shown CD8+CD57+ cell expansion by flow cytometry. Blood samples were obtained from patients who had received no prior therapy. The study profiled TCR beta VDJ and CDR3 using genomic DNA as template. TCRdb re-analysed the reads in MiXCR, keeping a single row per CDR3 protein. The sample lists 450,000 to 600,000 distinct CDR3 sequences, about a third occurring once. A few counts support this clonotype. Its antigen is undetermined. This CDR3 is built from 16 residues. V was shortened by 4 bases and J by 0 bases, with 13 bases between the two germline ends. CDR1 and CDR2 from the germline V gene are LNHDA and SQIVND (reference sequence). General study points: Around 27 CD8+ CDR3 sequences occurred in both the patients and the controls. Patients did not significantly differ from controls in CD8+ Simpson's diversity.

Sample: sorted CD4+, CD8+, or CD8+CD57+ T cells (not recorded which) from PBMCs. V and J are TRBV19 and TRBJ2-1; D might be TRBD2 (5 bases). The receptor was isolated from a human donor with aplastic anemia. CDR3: CASSSPGSSSYNEQFF. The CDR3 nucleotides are TGTGCCAGTAGTAGTCCGGGGTCTAGCTCCTACAATGAGCAGTTCTTC.